This is a list of T cell receptor beta chains from one sample in a study of cytomegalovirus exposure and HLA in healthy donors. The repertoire was sequenced with immunoSEQ multiplex PCR; TCRdb's copy has only in-frame clones and lacks some. The repertoire holds about 140,000 clones, with roughly 9% as singletons. The sequenced material came from PBMCs. These receptors were obtained from a woman aged 40 to 50 in good health and CMV-seropositive. Each CDR3 is given with its conserved first and last residue. A D gene is named only where the DNA matches it firmly. Rows may omit the clone size; those that give it use once, few, many or a size class.

14	TRBJ1-2	NA	few	TRBV4-1	CASSHLQFNYGYTF	TGCGCCAGCAGCCACCTACAGTTTAACTATGGCTACACCTTC
14	TRBJ2-7	TRBD1	few	TRBV5-4	CASSFGTDIYEQYF	TGTGCCAGCAGCTTTGGGACAGATATCTACGAGCAGTACTTC
14	TRBJ2-5	TRBD2	NA	TRBV4-1	CASSRAGLAETQYF	TGCGCCAGCAGCCGAGCTGGACTAGCGGAGACCCAGTACTTC
15	TRBJ1-6	NA	NA	TRBV5-6	CASSSQTGLGSPLHF	TGTGCCAGCAGCTCACAGACAGGACTAGGGTCACCCCTCCACTTT
12	TRBJ1-6	NA	few	TRBV2	CASSQRNSPLHF	TGTGCCAGCAGTCAGCGCAATTCACCCCTCCACTTT
15	TRBJ2-7	NA	few	TRBV14	CASSQDGRGWYEQYF	TGTGCCAGCAGCCAAGATGGCCGGGGGTGGTACGAGCAGTACTTC
14	TRBJ1-5	NA	NA	TRBV19	CASSWGVSNQPQHF	TGTGCCAGTAGTTGGGGAGTTAGCAATCAGCCCCAGCATTTT
16	TRBJ1-3	NA	NA	TRBV4-1	CASSQVVGLSGNTIYF	TGCGCCAGCAGCCAAGTGGTGGGACTCTCTGGAAACACCATATATTTT
14	TRBJ2-7	TRBD2	NA	TRBV29-1	CSVAGLADDYEQYF	TGCAGCGTTGCGGGACTAGCGGACGACTACGAGCAGTACTTC
14	TRBJ1-1	NA	few	TRBV4-1	CASSQGALTGEAFF	TGCGCCAGCAGCCAAGGAGCACTCACGGGTGAAGCTTTCTTT
15	TRBJ2-1	TRBD1	NA	TRBV2	CASRSRGQGADEQFF	TGTGCCAGCAGGAGCCGGGGACAGGGAGCAGATGAGCAGTTCTTC
14	TRBJ2-7	TRBD1	few	TRBV27	CASSTWTGAYEQYF	TGTGCCAGCAGTACCTGGACAGGGGCCTACGAGCAGTACTTC
13	TRBJ2-3	NA	NA	TRBV2	CASSKIHTDTQYF	TGTGCCAGCAGTAAAATACACACAGATACGCAGTATTTT
15	TRBJ1-1	NA	NA	TRBV5-1	CASSLDLARSTEAFF	TGCGCCAGCAGCTTGGATCTAGCGCGGAGCACTGAAGCTTTCTTT
15	TRBJ1-2	NA	NA	TRBV14	CASSPSAGLIYGYTF	TGTGCCAGCAGCCCGTCGGCGGGCCTTATCTATGGCTACACCTTC
11	TRBJ2-7	NA	NA	TRBV4-1	CASSQEYEQYF	TGCGCCAGCAGCCAGGAGTACGAGCAGTACTTC
14	TRBJ1-1	TRBD1	NA	TRBV5-4	CASRMDRASTEAFF	TGTGCCAGCAGGATGGACAGGGCTAGCACTGAAGCTTTCTTT
14	TRBJ1-1	TRBD1	NA	TRBV2	CASNWDRINTEAFF	TGTGCCAGCAATTGGGACAGGATTAACACTGAAGCTTTCTTT
17	TRBJ2-2	NA	NA	TRBV21-1	CASSKKDDSENTGELFF	TGTGCCAGCAGCAAAAAGGATGACAGTGAGAACACCGGGGAGCTGTTTTTT
14	TRBJ2-3	NA	few	TRBV7-9	CASSFVIGTDTQYF	TGTGCCAGCAGCTTTGTAATAGGCACAGATACGCAGTATTTT
19	TRBJ2-1	TRBD1	NA	TRBV5-1	CASSFRGRGDRNLPDEQFF	TGCGCCAGCAGCTTTAGAGGAAGGGGGGACAGGAACCTACCCGATGAGCAGTTCTTC
15	TRBJ1-2	TRBD1	few	TRBV10-2	CASSDVTGIRGGYTF	TGCGCCAGCAGTGATGTGACAGGGATAAGGGGCGGCTACACCTTC
17	TRBJ2-7	TRBD1	NA	TRBV13	CASSQGPTTGVPYEQYF	TGTGCCAGCAGCCAAGGCCCCACTACAGGGGTCCCCTACGAGCAGTACTTC
16	TRBJ2-7	NA	NA	TRBV21-1	CASSKGARIWFYEQYF	TGTGCCAGCAGCAAAGGGGCCAGGATATGGTTCTACGAGCAGTACTTC
16	TRBJ2-5	TRBD2	few	TRBV5-1	CASSLTGTSGEETQYF	TGCGCCAGCAGCTTAACCGGGACTAGCGGGGAAGAGACCCAGTACTTC
15	TRBJ2-1	TRBD1	few	TRBV5-1	CASSPGTVSYNEQFF	TGCGCCAGCAGCCCTGGGACAGTCTCCTACAATGAGCAGTTCTTC
15	TRBJ1-3	NA	few	TRBV4-1	CASSQQSQQGNTIYF	TGCGCCAGCAGCCAACAGTCGCAACAGGGAAACACCATATATTTT
12	TRBJ2-5	NA	few	TRBV15	CATSRDRETQYF	TGTGCCACCAGCAGAGATCGGGAGACCCAGTACTTC
16	TRBJ1-2	NA	few	TRBV6-5	CASSYLRAPYTYGYTF	TGTGCCAGCAGTTACTTGAGGGCACCCTATACCTATGGCTACACCTTC
16	TRBJ2-7	TRBD1	few	TRBV6-5	CASSYSLGQARYEQYF	TGTGCCAGCAGTTACTCGCTCGGACAGGCCCGCTACGAGCAGTACTTC
14	TRBJ1-2	NA	NA	TRBV18	CASSPTRGADGYTF	TGTGCCAGCTCACCCACTCGGGGTGCCGATGGCTACACCTTC
16	TRBJ2-7	NA	few	TRBV21-1	CASSAPGTSGNYEQYF	TGTGCCAGCAGCGCCCCCGGGACTAGCGGGAACTACGAGCAGTACTTC
14	TRBJ1-2	NA	NA	TRBV7-2	CASSSLDPINGYTF	TGTGCCAGCAGCTCCCTAGATCCGATTAACGGCTACACCTTC
18	TRBJ2-2	TRBD1	few	TRBV5-1	CASSSLPGTALNTGELFF	TGCGCCAGCAGCTCCTTACCCGGGACAGCCCTTAACACCGGGGAGCTGTTTTTT
15	TRBJ2-1	TRBD1	NA	TRBV6-1	CASRKGQGGYNEQFF	TGTGCCAGCAGAAAGGGACAGGGGGGTTACAATGAGCAGTTCTTC
17	TRBJ2-3	TRBD2	few	TRBV4-1	CASSQDVSGGVADTQYF	TGCGCCAGCAGCCAAGATGTTAGCGGGGGGGTTGCAGATACGCAGTATTTT
19	TRBJ1-2	TRBD1	few	TRBV5-6	CASSLRGQGLHEGNYGYTF	TGTGCCAGCAGCTTGAGGGGACAGGGCCTACACGAGGGTAACTATGGCTACACCTTC
14	TRBJ1-1	NA	NA	TRBV19	CASSIWGADTEAFF	TGTGCCAGTAGTATATGGGGCGCTGACACTGAAGCTTTCTTT
16	TRBJ1-2	NA	NA	TRBV7-8	CASSLGEGPLGDGYTF	TGTGCCAGCAGCTTAGGGGAGGGCCCTCTTGGAGATGGCTACACCTTC
14	TRBJ2-7	NA	few	TRBV4-3	CASSQLTGLYEQYF	TGCGCCAGCAGCCAACTGACAGGACTCTACGAGCAGTACTTC
15	TRBJ1-2	NA	many	TRBV2	CASSEALQLNYGYTF	TGTGCCAGCAGTGAAGCGCTACAGCTCAACTATGGCTACACCTTC
14	TRBJ2-2	NA	few	TRBV7-9	CASSFSTGAGELFF	TGTGCCAGCAGCTTCTCTACAGGCGCCGGGGAGCTGTTTTTT
15	TRBJ2-2	TRBD1	few	TRBV7-9	CASSLRDRATGELFF	TGTGCCAGCAGCTTAAGAGACAGGGCTACCGGGGAGCTGTTTTTT
15	TRBJ2-5	TRBD1	NA	TRBV7-9	CASSLVAGGRETQYF	TGTGCCAGCAGCTTAGTCGCAGGGGGAAGAGAGACCCAGTACTTC
14	TRBJ1-6	NA	NA	TRBV5-1	CASSPLAENSPLHF	TGCGCCAGCAGTCCCCTGGCAGAAAATTCACCCCTCCACTTT
14	TRBJ2-7	NA	NA	TRBV7-2	CASTFSGGRNEQYF	TGTGCCAGCACATTTTCCGGGGGAAGAAATGAGCAGTACTTC
12	TRBJ2-5	NA	few	TRBV5-1	CASSFYQETQYF	TGCGCCAGCAGCTTTTATCAAGAGACCCAGTACTTC
13	TRBJ1-1	NA	few	TRBV6-5	CASSPNIWTEAFF	TGTGCCAGCAGCCCTAACATATGGACAGAAGCTTTCTTT
12	TRBJ2-7	TRBD2	few	TRBV7-2	CASSFGTREQYF	TGTGCCAGCAGCTTCGGGACTAGAGAGCAGTACTTC
13	TRBJ2-3	TRBD2	few	TRBV2	CASSEGLAGGQYF	TGTGCCAGCAGCGAAGGGCTAGCGGGGGGCCAGTATTTT
15	TRBJ2-7	TRBD2	few	TRBV5-1	CASSLIGGGNHEQYF	TGCGCCAGCAGCTTGATCGGCGGGGGGAACCACGAGCAGTACTTC
16	TRBJ1-2	TRBD1	NA	TRBV19	CASSPGQEFLRDGYTF	TGTGCCAGTAGCCCGGGACAGGAGTTCCTTCGGGATGGCTACACCTTC
16	TRBJ2-7	TRBD2	NA	TRBV7-6	CASSLGLAGIEDEQYF	TGTGCCAGCAGCTTGGGACTAGCAGGGATTGAGGACGAGCAGTACTTC
12	TRBJ2-7	TRBD1	few	TRBV6-6	CASRAQGYEQYF	TGTGCCAGCAGGGCACAGGGGTACGAGCAGTACTTC
16	TRBJ2-3	TRBD1	NA	TRBV5-1	CASSFRGQALVDTQYF	TGCGCCAGCAGCTTTCGAGGACAGGCCCTCGTAGATACGCAGTATTTT
12	TRBJ2-7	NA	few	TRBV29-1	CSVGQNFYEQYF	TGCAGCGTTGGGCAGAATTTCTACGAGCAGTACTTC
16	TRBJ2-2	TRBD1	NA	TRBV29-1	CSAASTGTGNTGELFF	TGCAGCGCTGCTTCTACCGGGACAGGGAACACCGGGGAGCTGTTTTTT
19	TRBJ2-2	TRBD2	few	TRBV29-1	CSVAGLGLAGGSITGELFF	TGCAGCGTTGCTGGGCTGGGCCTAGCGGGGGGGTCTATCACCGGGGAGCTGTTTTTT
14	TRBJ1-4	NA	NA	TRBV6-5	CASSTTRINEKLFF	TGTGCCAGCAGTACGACACGGATCAATGAAAAACTGTTTTTT